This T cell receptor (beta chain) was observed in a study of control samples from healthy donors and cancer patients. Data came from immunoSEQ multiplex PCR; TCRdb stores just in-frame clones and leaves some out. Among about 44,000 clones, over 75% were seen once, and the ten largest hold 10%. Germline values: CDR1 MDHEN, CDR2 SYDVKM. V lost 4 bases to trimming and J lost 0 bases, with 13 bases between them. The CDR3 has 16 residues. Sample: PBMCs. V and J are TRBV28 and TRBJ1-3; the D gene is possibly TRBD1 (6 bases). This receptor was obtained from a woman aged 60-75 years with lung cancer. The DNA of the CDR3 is TGTGCCAGCAGTTGGGCAGGGGAAAGCTCTGGAAACACCATATATTTT. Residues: CASSWAGESSGNTIYF.